Shown below are 20 T cell receptor beta chains from a single sample sequenced in a study of blood T cell repertoires in COVID-19. Produced via immunoSEQ multiplex PCR; TCRdb's table is partial and in-frame only. The sample includes approximately 230,000 clones, roughly nine tenths of them seen just once. The sequenced material came from peripheral blood. The source is a man aged 18 to 30 with active or convalescent COVID-19.

For the CDR3, the DNA is TGTGCCAGCAGCTTGCTTCCGGGAGGGCCTTACGAGCAGTACTTC. Encoded protein: CASSLLPGGPYEQYF. The chain is built from TRBV5-4 and TRBJ2-7, with 8 bases lining up with TRBD2. CDR1 and CDR2 (germline): SGHNT, YYREEE (reference sequence). The CDR3 sequence is 15 residues long. V lost 1 base and J lost 4; bases outside the gene matches: 7. The variable domain in full, completed from reference TRBV5-4 and TRBJ2-7, reads ETGVTQSPTHLIKTRGQQVTLRCSSQSGHNTVSWYQQALGQGPQFIFQYYREEENGRGNFPPRFSGLQFPNYSSELNVNALELDDSALYLCASSLLPGGPYEQYFGPGTRLTVT.

The rearrangement uses TRBV28 and TRBJ1-6; the D gene is possibly TRBD1 (5 bases). V lost 5 bases, J lost 7 bases, and 6 bases lay in between. Germline assignment: CDR1 MDHEN and CDR2 SYDVKM. This CDR3 comprises 12 residues. CDR3 bases: TGTGCCAGCAGTGGGGGGAATTCACCCCTCCACTTT. Amino acids: CASSGGNSPLHF.

V gene TRBV6-1 combines with J gene TRBJ2-4; possible D gene TRBD1, 5 bases. Between the trimmed V and J ends, which lost 2 bases and 10 bases, there was a span of 21 bases. CDR1 and CDR2 (germline): MNHNS, SASEGT. CDR3 length equals 16 residues. The CDR3 spells CASSEQGARTGFIQYF. The CDR3 coding sequence is TGTGCCAGCAGTGAACAGGGTGCAAGGACGGGCTTTATTCAGTACTTC.

The CDR3 protein is CASSSPGHLNREQYF. CDR3 DNA: TGTGCCAGCAGCTCCCCGGGACACCTCAATCGGGAGCAGTACTTC. J is TRBJ2-7 and V is TRBV28, with D perhaps matching TRBD1 (6 bases). The CDR3 length is 15 residues. The germline V and J ends were trimmed by 6 bases and 7 bases, with 22 bases remaining between them. Germline assignment: CDR1 MDHEN and CDR2 SYDVKM.

CDR3 protein: CASGLAENQETQYF. The CDR3 DNA is TGTGCCAGCGGACTAGCGGAGAACCAAGAGACCCAGTACTTC. The J gene is TRBJ2-5, the V gene TRBV19; 10 bases match TRBD2. CDR1 LNHDA and CDR2 SQIVND come from the germline V gene (reference sequence). Germline trimming cut 9 bases from V and 0 bases from J; bases unmatched to any gene: 4. CDR3 length: 14 amino acids.

The chain combines TRBV9 with TRBJ2-3; possibly TRBD1 for D (6 bases). V was shortened by 0 bases and J by 4 bases, with 21 bases between the two germline ends. This CDR3 has 18 amino acids. Looked up from germline, CDR1 is SGDLS and CDR2 is YYNGEE. CDR3 coding DNA: TGTGCCAGCAGCGTAGAGGACGGAAGGACAGAAGATCCAGATACGCAGTATTTT. Its protein is CASSVEDGRTEDPDTQYF.

This clone was observed a few times. The chain joins TRBV6-6 to TRBJ2-7; 9 nucleotides align to TRBD1. V lost 0 bases and J lost 5; bases outside the gene matches: 2. Germline CDR1 MNHNY, CDR2 SVGAGI (reference sequence). The length of the CDR3 is 14 residues. The CDR3 region is CASSYSRDRDEQYF. As DNA, the CDR3 is TGTGCCAGCAGTTACTCGAGGGACAGGGACGAGCAGTACTTC.

This clone occurred a few times. The chain joins TRBV9 to TRBJ2-2; 7 positions match TRBD2. Germline loops: CDR1 SGDLS, CDR2 YYNGEE. The CDR3 has 15 residues. J lost 0 bases, V lost 3 bases, and 2 bases had no gene match. The CDR3: CASSASGANTGELFF. Written as DNA, the CDR3 is TGTGCCAGCAGCGCTAGCGGAGCGAACACCGGGGAGCTGTTTTTT. Filled out from reference TRBV9 and TRBJ2-2, the complete variable domain reads DSGVTQTPKHLITATGQRVTLRCSPRSGDLSVYWYQQSLDQGLQFLIQYYNGEERAKGNILERFSAQQFPDLHSELNLSSLELGDSALYFCASSASGANTGELFFGEGSRLTVL.

This chain joins TRBV5-1 and TRBJ2-3; 8 nucleotides agree with TRBD1. The germline CDR1 and CDR2 sequences are SGHRS and YFSETQ. With V trimmed by 7 bases and J by 0 bases, 4 bases remained unmatched. The CDR3 covers 14 residues. The DNA of the CDR3 is TGCGCCAGCGGAAGGACAGGGAGCACAGATACGCAGTATTTT. It specifies CASGRTGSTDTQYF.

This chain connects TRBV27 to TRBJ2-2; 7 nucleotides agree with TRBD2. The V segment lost 0 bases and the J segment 3 bases; nucleotides outside the gene matches: 7. Germline V lookup: CDR1 MNHEY, CDR2 SMNVEV (reference sequence). This CDR3 has 17 residues. The CDR3 sequence: CASSLSTGTTYTGELFF. The CDR3 nucleotides read TGTGCCAGCAGTTTATCTACCGGGACTACCTACACCGGGGAGCTGTTTTTT.

The V call is TRBV5-1, the J call TRBJ2-5; 9 bases line up with TRBD1. V dropped 0 bases and J dropped 5; count of bases not matched to a gene: 17. This CDR3 comprises 19 residues. The germline V gene encodes CDR1 SGHRS and CDR2 YFSETQ. The CDR3 sequence is CASSLAGTGNIGGGETQYF. The DNA of the CDR3 is TGCGCCAGCAGCTTGGCCGGGACAGGGAATATTGGAGGCGGGGAGACCCAGTACTTC.

The gene calls are TRBV20-1 and TRBJ1-2, with D possibly matching TRBD1 (5 bases). Trimming shortened V by 5 bases and J by 7 bases, and 11 bases separated the two germline ends. This CDR3 has 11 amino acids. Germline V gene sequence: CDR1 DFQATT, CDR2 SNEGSKA (reference sequence). The CDR3 loop reads CSARAGPGYTF. CDR3 DNA sequence: TGCAGTGCTCGCGCGGGACCTGGCTACACCTTC.

DNA for the CDR3: TGTGCCAGTAGTATCGGTTCCAGCGCCTACGAGCAGTACTTC. This sequence encodes CASSIGSSAYEQYF. The gene calls are TRBV19 and TRBJ2-7, with D unclear. With 3 bases removed from V and 2 bases from J, the gap between germline ends came to 11 bases. CDR1 LNHDA and CDR2 SQIVND come from the germline V gene (reference sequence). The CDR3 runs 14 residues.

This chain's CDR3 is CASTIRDRGLPEAFF. The CDR3 DNA reads TGTGCCAGTACCATCCGGGACAGGGGTCTGCCTGAAGCTTTCTTT. This chain connects TRBV19 to TRBJ1-1, with 10 bases matching TRBD1. Germline CDR1 LNHDA, CDR2 SQIVND (reference sequence). The trim removed 7 bases at V and 6 bases at J, leaving 11 bases unmatched. CDR3 length equals 15 residues.

The rearrangement joins TRBV3-1 (or the pseudogene TRBV3-2) to TRBJ2-5; 8 bases are a match to TRBD1. The CDR3 runs to 17 residues. Unmatched junction bases numbered 7, after V lost 0 bases and J lost 1 base. Per germline, CDR1 LGHDT and CDR2 YNNKEL (reference sequence). The chain's CDR3 is CASSQEVGTGIQETQYF. The CDR3 nucleotides are TGTGCCAGCAGCCAAGAAGTCGGGACAGGAATCCAAGAGACCCAGTACTTC.

The chain joins TRBV29-1 to TRBJ2-7; maybe TRBD2 (7 bases). The germline CDR1 and CDR2 sequences are SQVTM and ANQGSEA. CDR3 length: 14 amino acids. The V gene lost 5 bases and the J gene lost 6 bases, with 20 bases spanning the gap. The CDR3 DNA reads as TGCAGCGTTCGAATCGGGTGGGGGGGCCTCGAGCAGTACTTC. Protein sequence: CSVRIGWGGLEQYF.

The rearrangement links TRBV5-1 to TRBJ2-2; D call uncertain. Germline V lookup: CDR1 SGHRS, CDR2 YFSETQ. CDR3 length equals 12 residues. V was pared by 0 bases and J by 6 bases, with 3 bases between. CDR3 loop: CASSLAAGELFF. As DNA, the CDR3 is TGCGCCAGCAGCTTGGCAGCCGGGGAGCTGTTTTTT.

This chain links TRBV7-9 with TRBJ1-6; TRBD1 is a possible D gene (5 bases). The CDR3 length is 14 residues. CDR1 is SEHNR and CDR2 is FQNEAQ in the germline V gene (reference sequence). V was trimmed by 5 bases and J by 7 bases, leaving 12 bases between them. CDR3 sequence reads: CASSQDSVNSPLHF. CDR3 coding DNA: TGTGCCAGCAGCCAAGACAGTGTGAATTCACCCCTCCACTTT.

This rearrangement joins TRBV4-3 to TRBJ1-4, with a weak D call TRBD1 (6 bases). The V and J ends lost 4 bases and 1 base respectively, with 16 bases between them. Germline V CDR1 and CDR2: LGHNA, YSLEER. The CDR3 loop spans 17 amino acids. The CDR3 is CASSRRTRGGTNEKLFF. The CDR3 DNA is TGCGCCAGCAGCCGGAGAACTCGAGGGGGAACTAATGAAAAACTGTTTTTT.

This clone was counted a few times. This sequence joins TRBV24-1 and TRBJ1-2; TRBD1 might be the D (6 bases). Germline CDR1 and CDR2: KGHDR and SFDVKD. The V end lost 10 bases, the J end lost 6 bases, and 17 bases lay between the germline ends. This CDR3 is 13 amino acids long. DNA for the CDR3: TGTGCCACAGGGAGAGGGGGACGGGATGGCTACACCTTC. As protein: CATGRGGRDGYTF.